A selection of T cell receptor beta chains follows, all from one sample in a study of blood T cell repertoires in COVID-19. Sequenced by immunoSEQ multiplex PCR; TCRdb stores in-frame clones only, minus some. Of under 250,000 clones in the sample, around four fifths were seen once. Sequenced input: peripheral blood. These receptors all stem from a woman aged 70-85 years with active or convalescent COVID-19. Both conserved end residues are part of each CDR3. D genes are given only for firm matches. Clone size is stated in some rows and not others, as once, few, many or a class when expanded.

size,V,J,D,DNA,CDR3
NA,TRBV19,TRBJ1-4,NA,TGTGCCAGTAGTCCCCGAAGTAACGCCGGGGAAAAACTGTTTTTT,CASSPRSNAGEKLFF
NA,TRBV12-5,TRBJ2-3,TRBD1,TGTGCTAGTGGACCCCCGGGACAGGGGAGACCAGATACGCAGTATTTT,CASGPPGQGRPDTQYF
NA,TRBV7-2,TRBJ1-3,NA,TGTGCCAGCAGCTTAGTCGAGTGGACAATCTCTGGAAACACCATATATTTT,CASSLVEWTISGNTIYF
NA,TRBV5-1,TRBJ2-7,TRBD1,TGCGCCAGCAGCCCCGACAGGGGGCTGTACTTC,CASSPDRGLYF
NA,TRBV3-1/TRBV3-2,TRBJ2-3,TRBD2,TGTGCCAGCAGCCAGCTAGCGGGGCTTCCAGATACGCAGTATTTT,CASSQLAGLPDTQYF
NA,TRBV18,TRBJ1-2,TRBD1,TGTGCCAGCTCACCGGGACAGGCTAATTATGGCTACACCTTC,CASSPGQANYGYTF
few,TRBV28,TRBJ2-1,NA,TGTGCCAGCATGACGCCCGGGAGTGCTGAGCAGTTCTTC,CASMTPGSAEQFF
NA,TRBV3-1/TRBV3-2,TRBJ1-1,TRBD1,TGTGCCAGCAGCCTACTCTACCAAAAGGGGGCGGCTTTCTTT,CASSLLYQKGAAFF
NA,TRBV30,TRBJ1-1,NA,TGTGCCTGGAGTGTACGTGGTAGCACTGAAGCTTTCTTT,CAWSVRGSTEAFF
NA,TRBV3-1/TRBV3-2,TRBJ1-2,TRBD1,TGTGCCAGCAGCCAAGTCGGACAGGGGGCTGACTATGGCTACACCTTC,CASSQVGQGADYGYTF
NA,TRBV14,TRBJ2-7,NA,TGTGCCAGCAGCCAAGAATGGGGCCCCTACGAGCAGTACTTC,CASSQEWGPYEQYF
NA,TRBV7-3,TRBJ2-1,TRBD2,TGTGCCAGCAGCTTAATAGGGACTATTTACAATGAGCAGTTCTTC,CASSLIGTIYNEQFF
once,TRBV7-6,TRBJ2-3,TRBD1,TGTGCCAGCAGCCTTTATACCCCGGGACAGGGCGCAGATACGCAGTATTTT,CASSLYTPGQGADTQYF
NA,TRBV11-3,TRBJ2-7,NA,TGTGCCAGCAGCGGTTGTTGGTGGTGCTATCACGGCGAGCAGTACTTC,CASSGCWWCYHGEQYF
once,TRBV11-2,TRBJ1-4,NA,TGTGCCAGCAGCTTCCAGGGACTTTTAAATGAAAAACTGTTTTTT,CASSFQGLLNEKLFF
NA,TRBV6-5,TRBJ1-2,TRBD1,TGTGCCAGCAGGCGGGACAGGGGGCTCGGTGGCTACACCTTC,CASRRDRGLGGYTF
NA,TRBV30,TRBJ1-6,TRBD1,TGTGCCTGGAGTGCGGACAGGGATAATTCACCCCTCCACTTT,CAWSADRDNSPLHF
NA,TRBV5-1,TRBJ2-5,NA,TGCGCCAGCAGCGACGTAGCGCACACCCAAGAGACCCAGTACTTC,CASSDVAHTQETQYF
NA,TRBV6-4,TRBJ1-1,TRBD1,TGTGCCAGCAGTGACGGGACAGGGGCCACTGAAGCTTTCTTT,CASSDGTGATEAFF
NA,TRBV27,TRBJ2-3,NA,TGTGCCAGCAGAGCGGGCCAGGTCCAAACAGATACGCAGTATTTT,CASRAGQVQTDTQYF
NA,TRBV10-3,TRBJ1-4,NA,TGTGCCATCAGTGAAGGTTGGAGGTCTAATGAAAAACTGTTTTTT,CAISEGWRSNEKLFF
NA,TRBV6-5,TRBJ2-7,TRBD2,TGTGCCAGCAGTTACTATCACGGGGGGGCCCTCTACGAGCAGTACTTC,CASSYYHGGALYEQYF